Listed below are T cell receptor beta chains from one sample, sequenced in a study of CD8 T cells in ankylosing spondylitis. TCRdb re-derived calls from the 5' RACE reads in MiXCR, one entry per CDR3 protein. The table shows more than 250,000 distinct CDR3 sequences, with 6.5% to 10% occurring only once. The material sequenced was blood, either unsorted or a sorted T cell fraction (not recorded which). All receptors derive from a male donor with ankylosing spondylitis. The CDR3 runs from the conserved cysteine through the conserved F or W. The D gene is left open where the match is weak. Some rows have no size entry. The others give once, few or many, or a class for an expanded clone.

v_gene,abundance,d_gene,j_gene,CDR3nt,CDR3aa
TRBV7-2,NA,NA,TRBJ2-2,TGTGCCAGCAGCTCCAGGATAAACACCGGGGAGCTGTTTTTT,CASSSRINTGELFF
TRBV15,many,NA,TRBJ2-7,TGTGCCACCAGCAGAGAGGGACTTCCTTGGGAGCAGTACTTC,CATSREGLPWEQYF
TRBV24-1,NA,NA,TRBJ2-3,TGTGCCACCAGTGATCCGGACGTTCGGAATCGAGATACGCAGTATTTT,CATSDPDVRNRDTQYF
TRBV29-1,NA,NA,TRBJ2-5,TGCAGCGTGTCCCCTGGGGGTGAGACCCAGTACTTC,CSVSPGGETQYF
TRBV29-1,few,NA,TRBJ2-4,TGCAGCGTTGCTATCACGGGCGAAAACATTCAGTACTTC,CSVAITGENIQYF
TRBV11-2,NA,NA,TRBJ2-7,TGTGCCAGCAGCTTAGTGGAGTCCCGAGGGACACAACCCTACGAGCAGTACTTC,CASSLVESRGTQPYEQYF
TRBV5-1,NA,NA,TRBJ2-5,TGCGCCAGCAGCGAAGTGGGAGTGGAGACCCAGTACTTC,CASSEVGVETQYF
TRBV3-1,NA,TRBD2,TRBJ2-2,TGTGCCAGCAGCCATTCACTAGAGCGGGACCTGAACACCGGGGAGCTGTTTTTT,CASSHSLERDLNTGELFF
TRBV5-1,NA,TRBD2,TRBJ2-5,TGCGCCAGCAGCACCGGACTAGCGGGAGGGCCGCAGTACTTC,CASSTGLAGGPQYF
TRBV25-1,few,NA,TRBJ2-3,TGTGCCAGCAGACTATCCGCGAGGCCGGATACGCAGTATTTT,CASRLSARPDTQYF
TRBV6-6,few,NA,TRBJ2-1,TGTGCCAGCAGTTACTCAGCCGAGCAGTTCTTC,CASSYSAEQFF
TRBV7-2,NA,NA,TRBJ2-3,TGTGCCAGCAGCACTGAGACTAGAATTACGCAGTATTTT,CASSTETRITQYF
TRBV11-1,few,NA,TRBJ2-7,TGTGCCAGCAGCCCTGTTGCCCTGTACGAGCAGTACTTC,CASSPVALYEQYF
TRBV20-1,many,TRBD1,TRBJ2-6,TGCAGTGCTGCCGGGACAGGCTCCAACGTCCTGACTTTC,CSAAGTGSNVLTF
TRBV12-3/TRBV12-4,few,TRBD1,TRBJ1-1,TGTGCCAGCAGTCCCGGGACAGAGAACACTGAAGCTTTCTTT,CASSPGTENTEAFF
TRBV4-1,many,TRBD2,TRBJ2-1,TGCGCCAGCAGCAAATCACTAGCGGGAGGCACTAGCTCCTACAATGAGCAGTTCTTC,CASSKSLAGGTSSYNEQFF
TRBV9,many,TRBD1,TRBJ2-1,TGTGCCAGCAGCACACCCTCCCCGGGACAGACCCATAGTGAGCAGTTCTTC,CASSTPSPGQTHSEQFF
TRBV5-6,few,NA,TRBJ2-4,TGTGCCAGCAGCTTGGAAGGGTACAAAAACATTCAGTACTTC,CASSLEGYKNIQYF
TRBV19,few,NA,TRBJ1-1,TGTGCCAGTATCTCTCTCGGGCATAGGGCTTTCTTT,CASISLGHRAFF
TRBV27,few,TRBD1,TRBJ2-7,TGTGCCAGCAGTCCACATTGGGGGACAGGGAGCAACGAGCAGTACTTC,CASSPHWGTGSNEQYF
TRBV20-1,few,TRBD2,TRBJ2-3,TGCAGTGCTAGCTTCACTAGCGGGGGAACTAGCACAGATACGCAGTATTTT,CSASFTSGGTSTDTQYF
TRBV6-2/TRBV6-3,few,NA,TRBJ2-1,TGTGCCAGCAGTGAGATGTTCGGAGACTACCGGGGACACAATGAGCAGTTCTTC,CASSEMFGDYRGHNEQFF
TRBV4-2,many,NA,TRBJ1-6,TGTGCCAGCAGCCAATTGGATTCACCCCTCCACTTT,CASSQLDSPLHF